This T cell receptor (beta chain) stems from a study of blood T cell repertoires in COVID-19 (dated by TCRdb to 2018 to 2021). About the investigation overall: Collaborator samples came from the United States, Italy and Spain and covered acute and convalescent phases of COVID-19. The material from the prospective study consisted of cDNA or gDNA derived from T cells, B-cell-depleted T cells, or PBMCs. Deeply sampled blood TCRbeta repertoires from subjects exposed to, actively infected with, or recovered from COVID-19 were included in the dataset. The repertoires were released in a freely available public database meant as a resource for research on the immune response to SARS-CoV-2. The samples were drawn from two sources: the first 160 participants of the ongoing ImmuneRACE study, and 1,200 or so subjects contributed by 6 global collaborators. A de-identified subject ID, COVID-19 status, age in years and sex were almost always included in the sample metadata. Where available, HLA class I and class II types were taken from metadata supplied by the sample provider and were not determined by assay-based typing.

Broader findings and caveats from the paper: How much clinical and demographic metadata was included differed by source and by participant, and the metadata was provided uncurated.

The germline V gene encodes CDR1 SGHRS and CDR2 YFSETQ. From the cysteine through the phenylalanine, the CDR3 covers 12 amino acids. The retained sequence is limited to the CDR3, 36 bases, with the frame set at the first base. V is pared back by 3 bases and J by 0 bases, with 2 bases lying between the germline termini. The immunoSEQ Assay, a bias-controlled multiplex PCR, was used to amplify TCRbeta CDR3 regions from genomic DNA. Turning to the authors' computational methods: Nucleated cell counts per sample were estimated from amplification of reference gene primers within the assay. To quantify the absolute abundance of each unique TCRbeta CDR3 rearrangement, sequence reads were collapsed and filtered. For each sample, productive Simpson clonality was calculated by taking the square root of Simpson's diversity index across productive rearrangements. Here the immuneACCESS table is served through TCRdb, limited to in-frame sequences with V and J called. Missing clones are a known gap in these copies; in checked studies unresolved V genes cover under half, and the rest lacks a known reason. V, J and clone size were drawn from that table, and D and trimming were deduced from the DNA. This sample gives tens of thousands of clones in total; about 86% of them show up just once. Approximately 5% of the sample is held by the ten biggest clonotypes.

The collaborating institutions used their own protocols to collect whole blood in K2EDTA tubes. For TCRbeta analysis, collaborator samples were shipped as frozen whole blood, as isolated PBMCs, or as DNA extracted from either sample type. As for this clone: Its cognate antigen has yet to be identified. Base-call qualities are not available, and no considerably larger clone is one nucleotide away.

The TCR sequence derives from a woman between 65 and 79 years old with active COVID-19. Sequenced material: peripheral blood. Rearrangement joined TRBV5-1 to TRBJ2-3, with the D gene not clear enough to name. The CDR3 region reads CASSSSTDTQYF. The nucleotides are TGCGCCAGCAGCTCAAGCACAGATACGCAGTATTTT.